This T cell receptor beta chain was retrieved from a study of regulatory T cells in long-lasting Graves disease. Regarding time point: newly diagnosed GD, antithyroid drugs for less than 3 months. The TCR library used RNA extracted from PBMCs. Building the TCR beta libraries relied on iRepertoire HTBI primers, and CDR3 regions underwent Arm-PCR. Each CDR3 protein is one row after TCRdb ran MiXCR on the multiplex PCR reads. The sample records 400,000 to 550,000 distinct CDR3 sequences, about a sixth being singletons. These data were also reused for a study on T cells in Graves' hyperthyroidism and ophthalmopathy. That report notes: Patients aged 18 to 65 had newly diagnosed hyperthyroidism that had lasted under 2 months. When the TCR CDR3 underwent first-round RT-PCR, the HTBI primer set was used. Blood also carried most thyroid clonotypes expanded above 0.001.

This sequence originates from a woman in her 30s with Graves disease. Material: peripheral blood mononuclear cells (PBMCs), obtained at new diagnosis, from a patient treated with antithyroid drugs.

For the CDR3, the DNA is TGTGCCACCAGCCTACCAAAGACAGACTCGTCGCTGGGCAACCCCGGGGAGCTGTTTTTT. Protein: CATSLPKTDSSLGNPGELFF. This chain links TRBV15 with TRBJ2-2, with D maybe TRBD1 (5 bases). Germline CDR1 LNHNV, CDR2 YYDKDF (reference sequence). The CDR3 has 20 amino acids. V was cut by 5 bases and J by 6 bases, with 31 bases left in between.